This TCR beta chain comes out of a study of identical twins. Study outcomes and limitations: Insertions were fewer in abundant cord blood beta clonotypes, whereas memory repertoires showed none of this pattern. Excess twin sharing in beta out-of-frame sequences was weaker.

The table lists this clonotype with a few counts. Its matching antigen is unknown. The V gene end was trimmed by 4 bases and the J gene end by 4 bases; junction bases not matched to a gene: 12. The CDR3 loop spans 17 amino acids. CDR1 is SGHRS and CDR2 is YFSETQ in the germline V gene. Template switching supplied a universal primer site; unique molecular identifiers were carried on the cDNA. In TCRdb, the 5' RACE reads were re-called with MiXCR into one record per CDR3 protein. The table shows 690,000 or so distinct CDR3 sequences, with over 5% occurring only once. The chain recombines TRBV5-1 with TRBJ1-1, with 11 bases identical to TRBD1. This TCR derives from a young man in good health. The material sequenced was naive T cells sorted from blood. The CDR3: CASSAPGTGGVRTEAFF. The CDR3, as DNA: TGCGCCAGCAGCGCACCCGGGACAGGGGGAGTTCGCACTGAAGCTTTCTTT. Drawing the rest from reference TRBV5-1 and TRBJ1-1, the complete variable domain is KAGVTQTPRYLIKTRGQQVTLSCSPISGHRSVSWYQQTPGQGLQFLFEYFSETQRNKGNFPGRFSGRQFSNSRSEMNVSTLELGDSALYLCASSAPGTGGVRTEAFFGQGTRLTVV.